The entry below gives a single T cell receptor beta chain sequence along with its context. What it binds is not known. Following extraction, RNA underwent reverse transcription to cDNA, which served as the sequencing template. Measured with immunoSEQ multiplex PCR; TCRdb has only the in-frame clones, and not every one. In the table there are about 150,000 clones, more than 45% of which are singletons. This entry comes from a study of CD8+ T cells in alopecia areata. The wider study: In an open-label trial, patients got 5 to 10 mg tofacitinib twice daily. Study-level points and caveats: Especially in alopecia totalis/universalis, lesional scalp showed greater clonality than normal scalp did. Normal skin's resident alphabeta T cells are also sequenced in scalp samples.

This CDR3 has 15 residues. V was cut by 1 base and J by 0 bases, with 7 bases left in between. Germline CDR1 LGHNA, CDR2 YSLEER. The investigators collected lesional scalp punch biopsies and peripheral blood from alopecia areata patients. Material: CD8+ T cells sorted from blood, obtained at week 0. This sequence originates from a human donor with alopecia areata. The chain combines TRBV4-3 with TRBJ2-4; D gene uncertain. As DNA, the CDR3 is TGCGCCAGCAGCCAAGGGAGTGGAGCCAAAAACATTCAGTACTTC. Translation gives CASSQGSGAKNIQYF.